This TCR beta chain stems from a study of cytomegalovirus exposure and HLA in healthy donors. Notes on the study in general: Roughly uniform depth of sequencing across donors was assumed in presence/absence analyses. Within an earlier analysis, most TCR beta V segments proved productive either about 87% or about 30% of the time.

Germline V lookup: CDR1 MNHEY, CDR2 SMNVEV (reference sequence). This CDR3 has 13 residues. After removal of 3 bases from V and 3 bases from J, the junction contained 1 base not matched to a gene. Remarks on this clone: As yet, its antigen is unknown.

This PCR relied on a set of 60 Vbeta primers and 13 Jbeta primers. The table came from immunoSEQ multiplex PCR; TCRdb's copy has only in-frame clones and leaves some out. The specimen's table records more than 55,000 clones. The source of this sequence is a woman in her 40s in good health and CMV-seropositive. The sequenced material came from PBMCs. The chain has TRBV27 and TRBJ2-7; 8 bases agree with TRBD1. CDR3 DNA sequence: TGTGCCAGCAGTTTTGGGACAGGCTACGAGCAGTACTTC. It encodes CASSFGTGYEQYF.